One sample yielded the 13 T cell receptor beta chains listed below, sequenced in a study of OX40 agonist ivuxolimab in advanced cancers. TCRdb's table, derived via immunoSEQ multiplex PCR, lists solely in-frame clones and lacks some. The sample lists around 81,000 clones, about 80% occurring once. The sample in question was CD4+ or CD8+ T cells sorted from blood, obtained in a trial of the OX40 agonist ivuxolimab. Receptors were obtained from an adult with an advanced solid tumor such as melanoma, head and neck, liver or kidney cancer.

The count of this clone is one. The rearrangement joins TRBV9 to TRBJ2-4, with a weak D call TRBD2 (7 bases). CDR3 size: 18 residues. Germline CDR1 SGDLS, CDR2 YYNGEE. The V and J ends lost 3 bases and 5 bases respectively, with 24 bases between them. CDR3 coding DNA: TGTGCCAGCAGCGGCGAAGGGGGGATGAGGGAGGGGCAAAACATTCAGTACTTC. Translated: CASSGEGGMREGQNIQYF. Full variable domain (missing parts from reference TRBV9 and TRBJ2-4): DSGVTQTPKHLITATGQRVTLRCSPRSGDLSVYWYQQSLDQGLQFLIQYYNGEERAKGNILERFSAQQFPDLHSELNLSSLELGDSALYFCASSGEGGMREGQNIQYFGAGTRLSVL.

This clone showed up just a few times. The V and J genes are TRBV19 and TRBJ1-5; tentatively, D is TRBD1 (5 bases). Trimming shortened V by 8 bases and J by 4 bases, and 9 bases separated the two germline ends. CDR1 and CDR2 (germline): LNHDA, SQIVND (reference sequence). CDR3 size: 12 residues. DNA of the CDR3: TGTGCCAGTTCCCGGGGGAATCAGCCCCAGCATTTT. Encoded protein: CASSRGNQPQHF.

The chain combines TRBV21-1 with TRBJ1-2; the table's D call of TRBD1 was not tested on the DNA. TRBV21-1 is marked as a pseudogene. The CDR3 length is 18 residues. The CDR3 here is CASSPNRDGPQEDYGYTF. The CDR3 DNA is TGTGCCAGCAGCCCGAACAGGGACGGGCCCCAGGAGGACTATGGCTACACCTTC.

The V call is TRBV5-8, the J call TRBJ1-6; unclear D gene. CDR3 length: 15 residues. V was cut by 4 bases and J by 8 bases, with 16 bases left in between. Germline V CDR1 and CDR2: SGHTS, YDEGEE. CDR3 sequence reads: CASSQERASHSPLHF. The CDR3 DNA reads TGTGCCAGCAGCCAGGAAAGAGCAAGTCATTCACCCCTCCACTTT.

DNA for the CDR3: TGTGCCAGCAGCTTAGCGAACTCCATTCAGTACTTC. As protein: CASSLANSIQYF. The gene calls are TRBV7-9 and TRBJ2-4; no clear D. The CDR3 runs 12 residues. Germline V lookup: CDR1 SEHNR, CDR2 FQNEAQ (reference sequence). V was cut by 0 bases and J by 9 bases, with 6 bases left in between.

The V call is TRBV7-2, the J call TRBJ2-5; maybe TRBD1 (6 bases). CDR1 is SGHTA and CDR2 is FQGNSA in the germline V gene. This CDR3 contains 14 residues. V dropped 4 bases and J dropped 1 base, with 10 bases sitting between them. CDR3 sequence reads: CASSSWDIQETQYF. As DNA, the CDR3 is TGTGCCAGCAGCTCCTGGGACATCCAAGAGACCCAGTACTTC. Full variable domain (rest looked up from reference TRBV7-2 and TRBJ2-5): GAGVSQSPSNKVTEKGKDVELRCDPISGHTALYWYRQSLGQGLEFLIYFQGNSAPDKSGLPSDRFSAERTGGSVSTLTIQRTQQEDSAVYLCASSSWDIQETQYFGPGTRLLVL.

This clone was seen more than once but under ten times. This sequence joins TRBV6-6 and TRBJ2-2; D possibly matches TRBD1 or TRBD2 (5 bases each). Trimming removed 5 bases at V and 5 bases at J, with 12 bases between. The CDR3 is 14 residues long. CDR1 is MNHNY and CDR2 is SVGAGI in the germline V gene (reference sequence). The DNA for the CDR3 is TGTGCCAGCAGTCCTGAGGGGACGACCGGGGAGCTGTTTTTT. The encoded protein is CASSPEGTTGELFF.

A few counts support this clone. This chain uses TRBV4-3 with TRBJ1-1; TRBD1 might be the D (5 bases). Germline values: CDR1 LGHNA, CDR2 YSLEER. V lost 4 bases and J lost 7, with 16 bases in between. The CDR3 runs to 14 residues. CDR3 nucleotides: TGCGCCAGCAGCCTCCCCGACAGAAACTTTGAAGCTTTCTTT. The encoded protein is CASSLPDRNFEAFF.

Notes on this clone: An end of the junction does not agree with germline; a read error may underlie this. The rearrangement uses TRBV25-1 and TRBJ1-2; 11 bases are a match to TRBD1. Germline V gene data show CDR1 as MGHDK and CDR2 as SYGVNS. The CDR3 has 12 amino acids. CDR3 residues: CASSNTPGQGVF. The CDR3 DNA reads as TGTGCCAGCAGTAACACACCGGGACAGGGGGTCTTC.

V is TRBV9 and J is TRBJ2-3, with TRBD2 matching over 9 bases. Germline CDR1 SGDLS, CDR2 YYNGEE. The CDR3 sequence is 14 residues long. The J segment lost 6 bases and the V segment lost 3 bases, leaving 5 bases of the junction unmatched. CDR3 in amino acids: CASSDSGGGDTQYF. DNA for the CDR3: TGTGCCAGCAGCGATAGCGGGGGAGGGGATACGCAGTATTTT.

Written as DNA, the CDR3 is TGTGCCACCCTACACAGGACTTACACCGGGGAGCTGTTTTTT. It yields the protein CATLHRTYTGELFF. The chain joins TRBV28 to TRBJ2-2, with D perhaps matching TRBD1 or TRBD2 (5 bases each). The CDR3 runs 14 residues. Germline V gene data show CDR1 as MDHEN and CDR2 as SYDVKM. Between the trimmed V and J ends, which lost 10 bases and 3 bases, there was a span of 15 bases. Looking up the rest from reference TRBV28 and TRBJ2-2 gives the full variable domain: DVKVTQSSRYLVKRTGEKVFLECVQDMDHENMFWYRQDPGLGLRLIYFSYDVKMKEKGDIPEGYSVSREKKERFSLILESASTNQTSMYLCATLHRTYTGELFFGEGSRLTVL.

The chain uses TRBV10-1 and TRBJ1-2; 8 bases are shared with TRBD1. Germline loops: CDR1 WNHNN, CDR2 SYGVQD (reference sequence). The CDR3 runs to 14 residues. Unmatched junction bases numbered 7, after V lost 4 bases and J lost 6 bases. This CDR3 is CASSAGGRSDGYTF. In DNA form, the CDR3 reads TGCGCCAGCAGTGCAGGGGGCCGGTCCGATGGCTACACCTTC.

V is TRBV19 and J is TRBJ2-3; TRBD2 matches at 7 bases. This CDR3 contains 13 residues. Germline V lookup: CDR1 LNHDA, CDR2 SQIVND (reference sequence). V was pared by 11 bases and J by 4 bases, with 9 bases of the junction left unmatched. CDR3 in amino acids: CAGGPRGADTQYF. The CDR3 DNA reads as TGTGCCGGAGGGCCTCGGGGGGCAGATACGCAGTATTTT.